The 10 T cell receptor beta chains below all came from one sample that was sequenced in a study of T cells in Graves' hyperthyroidism and ophthalmopathy. From RNA transcripts, TCR beta CDR3 regions were amplified. TCR CDR3 underwent first-round RT-PCR with the HTBI primer set. Each CDR3 protein is one row after TCRdb ran MiXCR on the multiplex PCR reads. This sample has fewer than 900,000 distinct CDR3 sequences, with approximately 19% found just once. The sequenced sample consisted of blood. All receptors derive from a woman aged 50 to 60 with Graves' hyperthyroidism that later progressed to Graves' ophthalmopathy.

This clonotype was seen a few times. A much larger clone sits a single nucleotide away, making a read error possible. The chain uses TRBV3-1 and TRBJ1-1; D not certain. Germline V gene data show CDR1 as LGHDT and CDR2 as YNNKEL (reference sequence). This CDR3 is built from 13 residues. This CDR3 is CASSQVGNTEALF. In DNA, the CDR3 is TGTGCCAGCAGCCAAGTAGGGAACACTGAAGCTCTCTTT.

Of note for this clonotype: Relative to the germline gene, one junction end is altered; a read error may explain this. The V call is TRBV12-3 or TRBV12-4, the J call TRBJ1-2; D perhaps matches TRBD1 (6 bases). This CDR3 has 16 residues. The CDR3 DNA sequence: TGTGCCAGCAGCTTAGGATGGGGTCAGGGGAGGGGTGGCTACACCTTC. This codes for CASSLGWGQGRGGYTF.

The gene calls are TRBV5-1 and TRBJ2-1; 10 nucleotides match TRBD1. Trimming took 4 bases from V and 8 from J; bases not matched to a gene: 9. The germline gives CDR1 SGHRS, CDR2 YFSETQ. The CDR3 consists of 15 residues. As DNA, the CDR3 is TGCGCCAGCAGCCCGGGGGACAGGGGAGTTCATGAGCAGTTCTTC. Its translation: CASSPGDRGVHEQFF. Filled out from reference TRBV5-1 and TRBJ2-1, the complete variable domain reads KAGVTQTPRYLIKTRGQQVTLSCSPISGHRSVSWYQQTPGQGLQFLFEYFSETQRNKGNFPGRFSGRQFSNSRSEMNVSTLELGDSALYLCASSPGDRGVHEQFFGPGTRLTVL.

This chain links TRBV6-1 with TRBJ1-6; 7 nucleotides align to TRBD1. The length of the CDR3 is 14 residues. Trimming took 5 bases from V and 9 from J; bases not matched to a gene: 7. Looked up from germline, CDR1 is MNHNS and CDR2 is SASEGT. The DNA for the CDR3 is TGTGCCAGCAGTACCCGGGACAGTACTTCACCCCTCCACTTT. Translation gives CASSTRDSTSPLHF.

With regard to this clonotype: Since a much larger clone is just one base distant, this may be a read error. The V and J genes are TRBV7-8 and TRBJ2-7; possibly TRBD1 or TRBD2 for D (5 bases each). Germline-derived CDR1 and CDR2 are SGHVS and FQNEAQ. V was shortened by 5 bases and J by 6 bases, with 17 bases between the two germline ends. This CDR3 region has 14 residues. CDR3 bases: TGTGCCAGCAGCCCCTCCCCCAGGGACCGCGAGCAGTACTTC. This sequence encodes CASSPSPRDREQYF.

The chain couples TRBV7-3 to TRBJ2-5, with 11 positions matching TRBD2. CDR3 size: 14 residues. V dropped 6 bases and J dropped 9; count of bases not matched to a gene: 9. Germline loops: CDR1 SGHTA, CDR2 FQGTGA. The chain's CDR3 is CASSPGVAGGPQYF. CDR3 nucleotides: TGTGCCAGCAGTCCGGGGGTAGCGGGGGGGCCCCAGTACTTC.

This clonotype was seen a handful of times. The V and J genes are TRBV6-1 and TRBJ1-5; unclear D gene. The V and J ends lost 6 bases and 7 bases respectively, with 13 bases between them. CDR3 length: 13 amino acids. Germline V gives CDR1 MNHNS, CDR2 SASEGT. The CDR3 nucleotides are TGTGCCAGCAGCCGGGCTTCCGAGCAGCCCCAGCATTTT. Its translation is CASSRASEQPQHF.

Only a few counts were recorded for this clonotype. The gene calls are TRBV5-1 and TRBJ2-1, with D possibly TRBD2 on 5 matching bases. Trimming cost V 0 bases and J 5 bases, with 9 bases left between them. This CDR3 comprises 14 residues. From germline, CDR1 is SGHRS and CDR2 YFSETQ. The CDR3 protein is CASSLERQDNEQFF. In DNA form, the CDR3 reads TGCGCCAGCAGCTTGGAGCGGCAGGACAATGAGCAGTTCTTC.

This clonotype was recorded at least ten times. The CDR3 region is CASSRRTGTDTQYF. Written as DNA, the CDR3 is TGTGCCAGCAGTCGGAGGACGGGCACAGATACGCAGTATTTT. This sequence joins TRBV6-1 and TRBJ2-3; D may be TRBD2 (5 bases). The V end lost 5 bases, the J end lost 1 base, and 10 bases lay between the germline ends. Germline CDR1 MNHNS, CDR2 SASEGT. The CDR3 has 14 residues.

At least ten counts were recorded for this clonotype. This chain links TRBV2 with TRBJ1-2, with TRBD1 as a possible D gene (5 bases). V lost 2 bases, J lost 2 bases, and 15 bases lay in between. This CDR3 comprises 16 residues. CDR1 and CDR2 from the germline V gene are SNHLY and FYNNEI. CDR3 in DNA: TGTGCCAGCAGTGAACTATGGGGGGAGAGCAACTATGGCTACACCTTC. Translation gives CASSELWGESNYGYTF.